The present entry profiles one T cell receptor beta chain with its context. Its antigen remains unidentified. This sample is drawn from a study of vaccination and CD4 T cells after COVID-19. The sample's treatment: roughly ten-day PBMC culture with coronavirus spike peptide pools or control peptides (ViraFEST assay). The CDR3 consists of 15 residues. After removal of 6 bases from V and 7 bases from J, the junction contained 8 bases not matched to a gene. Oncomine TCR Beta short-read sequencing was applied to DNA from cultured CD4+ T cells. From the PCR reads, TCRdb called clonotypes with MiXCR, one entry per CDR3 protein. Altogether around 18,000 distinct CDR3 sequences are present, 38% being singletons, with the ten largest covering around 11%.

The chain uses TRBV12-3 or TRBV12-4 and TRBJ2-2; 10 bases align to TRBD1. The TCR comes from a human donor who had recovered from COVID-19. Sample: CD4+ T cells from blood, cultured in vitro. The CDR3 DNA is TGTGCCAGCAGCCCTGACAGGGGGCGTATCGGGGAGCTGTTTTTT. This codes for CASSPDRGRIGELFF.